These 17 T cell receptor beta chains share one sample of origin, sequenced in a study of T-cell memory formation after mild COVID-19. TCRdb re-called the 5' RACE reads with MiXCR, one entry per CDR3 protein. The profile shows approximately 290,000 distinct CDR3 sequences, 8.2% of them singletons. Specimen: PBMCs or a T cell subset sorted from them (not recorded which). Source of these receptors: a young man who had mild COVID-19 (a few samples of this study predate the infection). Cell type and time point are not known.

The sample holds a few counts of this clonotype. The chain carries TRBV5-1 and TRBJ2-5, with D unclear. Germline V gives CDR1 SGHRS, CDR2 YFSETQ. The CDR3 is made up of 14 amino acids. V was trimmed by 0 bases and J by 3 bases, leaving 9 bases between them. The CDR3 protein is CASSLGRAKETQYF. The DNA of the CDR3 is TGCGCCAGCAGCTTGGGAAGGGCAAAAGAGACCCAGTACTTC.

The CDR3 DNA reads TGCGCCAGCAGCCCGGGGGCGGACACCGGGGAGCTGTTTTTT. Translating gives CASSPGADTGELFF. The chain carries TRBV5-1 and TRBJ2-2, with D perhaps given as TRBD1 or TRBD2 (6 bases each). Germline V gene sequence: CDR1 SGHRS, CDR2 YFSETQ. The CDR3 spans 14 residues. V shed 4 bases and J shed 3 bases, with 10 bases lying between them. The variable domain in full, completed from reference TRBV5-1 and TRBJ2-2, reads KAGVTQTPRYLIKTRGQQVTLSCSPISGHRSVSWYQQTPGQGLQFLFEYFSETQRNKGNFPGRFSGRQFSNSRSEMNVSTLELGDSALYLCASSPGADTGELFFGEGSRLTVL.

This clonotype was counted at least ten times. The chain carries TRBV7-2 and TRBJ1-2, with a possible D match to TRBD1 (5 bases). The CDR3 extends over 15 amino acids. The germline V and J ends were trimmed by 5 bases and 2 bases, with 15 bases remaining between them. Germline V lookup: CDR1 SGHTA, CDR2 FQGNSA. The CDR3 here is CASSPQGPLNYGYTF. The CDR3 DNA reads as TGTGCCAGCAGCCCCCAGGGCCCCCTAAACTATGGCTACACCTTC. Drawing the rest from reference TRBV7-2 and TRBJ1-2, the complete variable domain is GAGVSQSPSNKVTEKGKDVELRCDPISGHTALYWYRQSLGQGLEFLIYFQGNSAPDKSGLPSDRFSAERTGGSVSTLTIQRTQQEDSAVYLCASSPQGPLNYGYTFGSGTRLTVV.

The chain employs TRBV12-3 or TRBV12-4 and TRBJ1-1; D not resolved. This CDR3 region has 15 residues. V lost 2 bases to trimming and J lost 4 bases, with 14 bases between them. This CDR3 is CASSLKYPASTEAFF. CDR3 DNA sequence: TGTGCCAGCAGTTTAAAGTACCCTGCCTCCACTGAAGCTTTCTTT.

The chain uses TRBV10-3 and TRBJ2-3; tentatively, D is TRBD2 (6 bases). From germline, CDR1 is ENHRY and CDR2 SYGVKD. The CDR3 runs to 14 residues. V was shortened by 6 bases and J by 0 bases, with 10 bases between the two germline ends. The CDR3 reads CAIRAGTSTDTQYF. In DNA form, the CDR3 reads TGTGCCATCAGAGCGGGCACTAGCACAGATACGCAGTATTTT.

This sequence joins TRBV12-3 or TRBV12-4 and TRBJ2-3, with 8 positions matching TRBD2. CDR3 length: 16 amino acids. Trimming took 1 base from V and 1 from J; bases not matched to a gene: 4. CDR3 sequence (DNA): TGTGCCAGCAGTTTAGTAGGCGGGGGGCGCACAGATACGCAGTATTTT. This encodes CASSLVGGGRTDTQYF.

This clonotype was counted ten times or more. The V and J genes are TRBV12-3 or TRBV12-4 and TRBJ2-7; 10 nucleotides match TRBD1. CDR3 length: 15 amino acids. V lost 5 bases and J lost 5; bases outside the gene matches: 9. Written as DNA, the CDR3 is TGTGCCAGCAGTACTCCGGGACAGGGGAGAGACGAGCAGTACTTC. This translates into CASSTPGQGRDEQYF.

This clonotype was detected a few times. This chain connects TRBV15 to TRBJ2-5; D not certain. V gave up 0 bases and J gave up 5 bases, with 10 bases separating them. The CDR3 is 14 amino acids. The germline V gene encodes CDR1 LNHNV and CDR2 YYDKDF (reference sequence). This CDR3 reads CATSRDPRMETQYF. The CDR3 DNA reads as TGTGCCACCAGCAGAGATCCGAGGATGGAGACCCAGTACTTC. Full variable domain (rest looked up from reference TRBV15 and TRBJ2-5): DAMVIQNPRYQVTQFGKPVTLSCSQTLNHNVMYWYQQKSSQAPKLLFHYYDKDFNNEADTPDNFQSRRPNTSFCFLDIRSPGLGDTAMYLCATSRDPRMETQYFGPGTRLLVL.

The chain has TRBV7-9 and TRBJ1-2, with 12 bases lining up with TRBD1. V lost 4 bases, J lost 6 bases, and 9 bases stayed unmatched. CDR1 is SEHNR, CDR2 FQNEAQ, per germline (reference sequence). This CDR3 comprises 16 residues. The CDR3 region is CASSWGTGGGLDGYTF. CDR3 bases: TGTGCCAGCAGCTGGGGGACAGGGGGCGGATTGGATGGCTACACCTTC.

This clonotype was observed a few times. V and J are TRBV11-3 and TRBJ1-1; D remains ambiguous. The CDR3 spans 12 residues. Germline V gene lookup returns CDR1 SGHNT and CDR2 YENEEA. V was clipped by 0 bases and J by 4 bases, with 3 bases between them. The CDR3 nucleotides read TGTGCCAGCAGCTTAGAGACCACTGAAGCTTTCTTT. It is translated as CASSLETTEAFF.

The chain uses TRBV19 and TRBJ2-1; TRBD1 might be the D (7 bases). This CDR3 spans 15 amino acids. Germline V gives CDR1 LNHDA, CDR2 SQIVND (reference sequence). V was pared by 1 base and J by 9 bases, with 16 bases between. The CDR3 nucleotides are TGTGCCAGTAGTATAGGATCGGGGGCAGGGGGTGAGCAGTTCTTC. Its protein is CASSIGSGAGGEQFF.

DNA for the CDR3: TGTGCCAGCAGTTACGGGACAGACTATGGCTACACCTTC. Its translation is CASSYGTDYGYTF. J is TRBJ1-2 and V is TRBV6-5, with 7 bases aligning to TRBD1. The V segment lost 2 bases and the J segment 3 bases; nucleotides outside the gene matches: 0. The germline CDR1 and CDR2 sequences are MNHEY and SVGAGI. The CDR3 runs 13 residues.

This chain connects TRBV10-3 to TRBJ1-6, with a possible D match to TRBD1 (5 bases). The germline V gene encodes CDR1 ENHRY and CDR2 SYGVKD. CDR3 length: 14 residues. The V and J ends lost 6 bases and 6 bases respectively, with 12 bases between them. CDR3 sequence reads: CAIRDRGANSPLHF. The CDR3 nucleotides are TGTGCCATCAGAGACCGAGGGGCTAATTCACCCCTCCACTTT.

This clonotype was observed a handful of times. V is TRBV11-2 and J is TRBJ2-3, with TRBD1 as a possible D gene (6 bases). The length of the CDR3 is 12 residues. The germline CDR1 and CDR2 sequences are SGHAT and FQNNGV. V lost 10 bases, J lost 4 bases, and 12 bases lay in between. As DNA, the CDR3 is TGTGCCACCCGACAGGAATCAGATACGCAGTATTTT. Its translation: CATRQESDTQYF. The complete variable domain, with remaining parts taken from reference TRBV11-2 and TRBJ2-3, reads EAGVAQSPRYKIIEKRQSVAFWCNPISGHATLYWYQQILGQGPKLLIQFQNNGVVDDSQLPKDRFSAERLKGVDSTLKIQPAKLEDSAVYLCATRQESDTQYFGPGTRLTVL.

This clonotype was counted only a few times. The chain carries TRBV5-1 and TRBJ2-2; D may be TRBD2 (5 bases). V lost 1 base and J 8 bases, leaving 15 bases between the germline ends. The germline V gene encodes CDR1 SGHRS and CDR2 YFSETQ. The CDR3 consists of 15 residues. DNA of the CDR3: TGCGCCAGCAGCTTGACGCTAGCAGGAAAAGGGGAGCTGTTTTTT. Residues: CASSLTLAGKGELFF.

The chain combines TRBV18 with TRBJ1-1; tentative D call: TRBD1 (6 bases). Germline assignment: CDR1 KGHSH and CDR2 LQKENI. The CDR3 has 16 amino acids. The germline V and J ends were trimmed by 4 bases and 0 bases, with 15 bases remaining between them. The CDR3 sequence: CASSRRTRGMNTEAFF. CDR3 nucleotides: TGTGCCAGCTCACGACGAACCAGGGGCATGAACACTGAAGCTTTCTTT.

This clonotype was recorded a few times. The rearrangement joins TRBV20-1 to TRBJ1-1; a weak D match, TRBD1 (6 bases). Germline CDR1 and CDR2: DFQATT and SNEGSKA (reference sequence). This CDR3 comprises 18 residues. Trimming stripped 0 bases from V and 0 bases from J, with 20 bases between. The CDR3 protein is CSARDWDNDYIMNTEAFF. The CDR3 DNA reads as TGCAGTGCTAGAGATTGGGACAACGATTATATTATGAACACTGAAGCTTTCTTT.